This TCR beta chain was found in a study of cytomegalovirus exposure and HLA in healthy donors. General study points: Reports indicated that the classifier achieved high specificity and sensitivity in diagnosing cytomegalovirus status. By a later analysis, the bulk of CMV-associated TCR beta chains appeared HLA-restricted. In a later analysis, specific HLA alleles were associated with 15,000 to 20,000 TCR beta sequences at a 0.05 false discovery rate. Among immune exposure information, only CMV serostatus was available.

A multiplex PCR was run with 60 Vbeta primers and 13 Jbeta primers. Only in-frame clones appear in the TCRdb table, and some are missing; sequencing was by immunoSEQ multiplex PCR. Its table records 200,000 to 250,000 clones. Concerning this clone: Its target is unknown.

Source material: PBMCs. The sequence derives from a woman in her thirties in good health and CMV-seropositive.

The CDR3 protein is CASSLYSDTQYF. In nucleotides, the CDR3 is TGCGCCAGCAGCTTGTATTCGGATACGCAGTATTTT. The V call is TRBV5-1, the J call TRBJ2-3; unclear D gene. Germline CDR1 is SGHRS and CDR2 is YFSETQ. This CDR3 has 12 residues. Trimming removed 1 base at V and 6 bases at J, with 6 bases between.